A single sample is the source of the 24 T cell receptor beta chains below, sequenced in a study of cytomegalovirus exposure and HLA in healthy donors. Primers: 60 Vbeta forward and 13 Jbeta reverse. Profiling relied on immunoSEQ multiplex PCR, and the TCRdb table lists in-frame clones only, not all of them. The data hold 150,000 to 200,000 clones, with about 79% observed a single time. The sample comprised PBMCs. The receptors come from a man aged 50 or older in good health and CMV-seropositive.

The rearrangement joins TRBV27 to TRBJ2-5; D might be TRBD1 (5 bases). This CDR3 is built from 14 residues. Germline values: CDR1 MNHEY, CDR2 SMNVEV (reference sequence). Trimming took 5 bases from V and 1 from J, leaving 11 bases between them. The CDR3 reads CASSPVTGQETQYF. The CDR3 bases are TGTGCCAGCAGTCCCGTTACAGGCCAAGAGACCCAGTACTTC.

This rearrangement joins TRBV5-6 to TRBJ1-2; the D gene is possibly TRBD1 (5 bases). There are 13 residues in the CDR3. The germline V and J ends were trimmed by 0 bases and 7 bases, with 10 bases remaining between them. Germline lookup yields CDR1 SGHDT and CDR2 YYEEEE. DNA of the CDR3: TGTGCCAGCAGCTTGGAGGGGTTGGGTGGCTACACCTTC. It is translated as CASSLEGLGGYTF.

This chain connects TRBV5-1 to TRBJ2-3; the match to TRBD2 covers 12 bases. Germline CDR1 and CDR2: SGHRS and YFSETQ. The CDR3 spans 17 residues. V was pared by 5 bases and J by 3 bases, with 10 bases of the junction left unmatched. The CDR3 coding sequence is TGCGCCAGCAGTTTCCTGGCTAGCGGGGGGGCGACAGATACGCAGTATTTT. It codes for CASSFLASGGATDTQYF.

The genes are TRBV5-4 and TRBJ1-1, with a weak D call TRBD1 (5 bases). This CDR3 has 15 amino acids. Trimming stripped 2 bases from V and 0 bases from J, with 11 bases between. Germline V gene lookup returns CDR1 SGHNT and CDR2 YYREEE (reference sequence). The DNA for the CDR3 is TGTGCCAGCAGCTTTGGGGCAGACATGAACACTGAAGCTTTCTTT. It codes for CASSFGADMNTEAFF.

The chain recombines TRBV5-4 with TRBJ1-2, with 10 bases matching TRBD1. This CDR3 has 15 residues. Germline V gene sequence: CDR1 SGHNT, CDR2 YYREEE (reference sequence). Trimming at V came to 4 bases and at J to 4 bases, leaving 7 bases not matched to a gene. The CDR3 DNA reads TGTGCCAGCAGCCCCGGACAGGGGGGTATCTATGGCTACACCTTC. This gives the protein CASSPGQGGIYGYTF.

The chain has TRBV2 and TRBJ2-3; D not resolved. V lost 7 bases and J lost 1, with 12 bases in between. The germline V gene encodes CDR1 SNHLY and CDR2 FYNNEI. This CDR3 region has 14 residues. The CDR3 nucleotides read TGTGCCAGCATGCGGTTTCAAGGCACAGATACGCAGTATTTT. The encoded protein is CASMRFQGTDTQYF.

The chain uses TRBV15 and TRBJ1-1; no clear D. Per the germline V gene, CDR1 is LNHNV and CDR2 is YYDKDF (reference sequence). Trimming shortened V by 1 base and J by 8 bases, and 14 bases separated the two germline ends. The CDR3 spans 14 residues. CDR3 DNA sequence: TGTGCCACCAGCAGAGTCCACAGAGTCTCCGAAGCTTTCTTT. Its protein product is CATSRVHRVSEAFF.

The genes are TRBV5-1 and TRBJ2-5; 7 bases fit TRBD2. Gene TRBJ2-7 matches the end of the DNA better, so the J call may be wrong. Germline V gene data show CDR1 as SGHRS and CDR2 as YFSETQ. The CDR3 runs to 15 residues. The chain's CDR3 is CASSLDGGSSYEQYF. The CDR3, as DNA: TGCGCCAGCAGCTTGGACGGGGGGTCCTCCTACGAGCAGTACTTC.

The V gene is TRBV5-4, the J gene TRBJ2-7, with 10 bases matching TRBD2. In germline, CDR1 is SGHNT, CDR2 YYREEE (reference sequence). The CDR3 has 15 residues. Unmatched junction bases numbered 7, after V lost 4 bases and J lost 3 bases. CDR3 protein: CASSLTSGADYEQYF. Here the CDR3 DNA reads TGTGCCAGCAGCCTCACTAGCGGGGCCGACTACGAGCAGTACTTC.

This sequence joins TRBV5-1 and TRBJ2-3; TRBD1 might be the D (5 bases). This CDR3 is 15 amino acids long. Between the trimmed V and J ends, which lost 2 bases and 2 bases, there was a span of 12 bases. Per germline, CDR1 SGHRS and CDR2 YFSETQ. The chain's CDR3 is CASSFSGYNTDTQYF. CDR3 coding DNA: TGCGCCAGCAGCTTTTCAGGGTATAACACAGATACGCAGTATTTT.

This chain uses TRBV7-8 with TRBJ2-2, with 10 nucleotides matching TRBD1. The V gene's germline CDR1 is SGHVS and CDR2 FQNEAQ. Trimming cost V 3 bases and J 3 bases; bases outside gene matches: 4. The CDR3 has 16 amino acids. CDR3 residues: CASSLMGQGYTGELFF. CDR3 DNA sequence: TGTGCCAGCAGCTTGATGGGACAGGGGTACACCGGGGAGCTGTTTTTT. Full variable domain (outside the CDR3, taken from reference TRBV7-8 and TRBJ2-2): GAGVSQSPRYKVAKRGQDVALRCDPISGHVSLFWYQQALGQGPEFLTYFQNEAQLDKSGLPSDRFFAERPEGSVSTLKIQRTQQEDSAVYLCASSLMGQGYTGELFFGEGSRLTVL.

The rearrangement links TRBV11-2 to TRBJ1-2; 7 nucleotides align to TRBD1. Germline CDR1 SGHAT, CDR2 FQNNGV. CDR3 size: 15 residues. The trim removed 0 bases at V and 4 bases at J, leaving 5 bases unmatched. The CDR3 coding sequence is TGTGCCAGCAGCTTAGATTTGACAGGGCTCTATGGCTACACCTTC. It is translated as CASSLDLTGLYGYTF.

This clone has a handful of counts. The V gene is TRBV5-5, the J gene TRBJ2-7, with D possibly being TRBD1 (6 bases). The germline CDR1 and CDR2 sequences are SGHKS and YYEKEE (reference sequence). The CDR3 covers 14 residues. The V gene lost 5 bases and the J gene lost 5 bases, with 17 bases spanning the gap. CDR3 sequence: CASSFEQGIHEQYV. The CDR3 DNA sequence: TGTGCCAGCAGTTTTGAACAGGGCATCCACGAGCAGTACGTC.

J is TRBJ1-3 and V is TRBV7-2, with D possibly matching TRBD1 (5 bases). Trimming removed 5 bases from V and 4 bases from J, with 12 bases in between. Germline V gene lookup returns CDR1 SGHTA and CDR2 FQGNSA. The CDR3 contains 14 residues. For the CDR3, the DNA is TGTGCCAGCAGCGGCGGGGGGAAAGGAAACACCATATATTTT. Protein sequence: CASSGGGKGNTIYF.

This chain connects TRBV5-1 to TRBJ1-3; 8 bases agree with TRBD1. The CDR3 spans 16 residues. Per germline, CDR1 SGHRS and CDR2 YFSETQ. The V segment lost 4 bases and the J segment 0 bases; nucleotides outside the gene matches: 6. The CDR3 loop is CASSATTGGSGNTIYF. For the CDR3, the DNA is TGCGCCAGCAGCGCGACCACAGGGGGCTCTGGAAACACCATATATTTT.

The chain links TRBV27 to TRBJ2-7, with D uncertain. The V and J ends lost 0 bases and 5 bases respectively, with 14 bases between them. The CDR3 is 15 residues long. Germline lookup yields CDR1 MNHEY and CDR2 SMNVEV (reference sequence). The CDR3 here is CASSLSRSTLHEQYF. CDR3 sequence (DNA): TGTGCCAGCAGTTTATCGAGGAGTACATTACACGAGCAGTACTTC.

This clone was counted only a few times. V usage is TRBV6-6 and J usage is TRBJ1-2, with 7 bases aligning to TRBD1. Per the germline V gene, CDR1 is MNHNY and CDR2 is SVGAGI (reference sequence). The CDR3 has 13 amino acids. Trimming cost V 2 bases and J 4 bases; bases outside gene matches: 1. The CDR3 DNA reads as TGTGCCAGCAGTTACGACAGGGTCTATGGCTACACCTTC. This codes for CASSYDRVYGYTF.

The chain employs TRBV27 and TRBJ2-3; 8 bases match TRBD2. The length of the CDR3 is 17 residues. CDR1 is MNHEY, CDR2 SMNVEV, per germline (reference sequence). Trimming removed 1 base from V and 4 bases from J; junction bases left unmatched: 10. The CDR3, as DNA: TGTGCCAGCAGTTTATTCGGTCCGGGGGGGCCAGCAGATACGCAGTATTTT. Translated: CASSLFGPGGPADTQYF.

The rearrangement joins TRBV18 to TRBJ2-5, with TRBD1 identical over 10 bases. Trimming removed 3 bases from V and 2 bases from J; junction bases left unmatched: 3. CDR3 length equals 15 residues. Looked up from germline, CDR1 is KGHSH and CDR2 is LQKENI. This chain's CDR3 is CASSPGQGKQETQYF. CDR3 bases: TGTGCCAGCTCACCGGGACAGGGGAAACAAGAGACCCAGTACTTC.

This chain joins TRBV19 and TRBJ2-2, with 8 bases matching TRBD2. Germline V CDR1 and CDR2: LNHDA, SQIVND (reference sequence). The CDR3 totals 14 residues. V gave up 7 bases and J gave up 5 bases; unmatched junction bases: 6. The CDR3 DNA sequence: TGTGCCAGTAATGCGGGGGGTTCTACCGGGGAGCTGTTTTTT. As protein: CASNAGGSTGELFF.

The genes are TRBV6-6 and TRBJ2-5; 7 bases are a match to TRBD2. Germline CDR1 MNHNY, CDR2 SVGAGI (reference sequence). V was pared by 5 bases and J by 4 bases, with 10 bases of the junction left unmatched. CDR3 size: 15 residues. CDR3: CASSPGRLGIETQYF. The CDR3 DNA sequence: TGTGCCAGCAGTCCCGGGAGGTTAGGGATAGAGACCCAGTACTTC.

Only one count was recorded for this clone. Other DNA sequences from this sample encode an identical CDR3 as well. The rearrangement links TRBV7-2 to TRBJ2-1; no definite D call. V was cut by 1 base and J by 0 bases, with 7 bases left in between. Germline V gene lookup returns CDR1 SGHTA and CDR2 FQGNSA. CDR3 length: 15 residues. CDR3 nucleotides: TGTGCCAGCAGCTTAGACAGAAGCTCCTACAATGAGCAGTTCTTC. It codes for CASSLDRSSYNEQFF.

The gene calls are TRBV5-1 and TRBJ1-2; unclear D gene. Per germline, CDR1 SGHRS and CDR2 YFSETQ. This CDR3 has 12 residues. V was cut by 3 bases and J by 6 bases, with 9 bases left in between. The CDR3 is CASSSSLNGYTF. The CDR3 nucleotides are TGCGCCAGCAGCTCTAGCTTAAATGGCTACACCTTC.

The V and J genes are TRBV7-9 and TRBJ2-5; 8 nucleotides match TRBD2. This CDR3 has 14 amino acids. Germline assignment: CDR1 SEHNR and CDR2 FQNEAQ (reference sequence). The ends lost 5 bases at V and 5 bases at J; junction bases unmatched: 7. The CDR3 region has the DNA TGTGCCAGCAGCCCCCGGGGGGGCCCTGAGACCCAGTACTTC. This gives the protein CASSPRGGPETQYF.